This is a list of T cell receptor beta chains from one sample in a study of chemoradiotherapy in HPV16-positive cancers. Using immunoSEQ multiplex PCR, the repertoire was profiled, and TCRdb retains in-frame clones only, with some absent. The table lists 12,000 or so clones, roughly 77% of them singletons. Sampling was carried out from a patient who underwent chemoradiotherapy. These receptors were taken from a human donor with HPV-associated anogenital cancer. Each CDR3 is given with its conserved first and last residue. A D gene is named only where the DNA matches it firmly. The size entry is marked missing in some rows and otherwise reads once, few, many or a size class.

size: NA; D: NA; V: TRBV4-3; J: TRBJ1-6; CDR3: CASSPISSYNSPLHF; DNA: TGCGCCAGCAGCCCGATTAGCTCCTATAATTCACCCCTCCACTTT
size: NA; D: NA; V: TRBV21-1; J: TRBJ2-7; CDR3: CASSKVSRRGDYEQYF; DNA: TGTGCCAGCAGCAAAGTAAGCCGCAGGGGGGACTACGAGCAGTACTTC
size: NA; D: NA; V: TRBV10-3; J: TRBJ1-5; CDR3: CATALGEVGNQPQHF; DNA: TGTGCCACCGCCCTTGGGGAGGTGGGCAATCAGCCCCAGCATTTT
size: NA; D: NA; V: TRBV5-4; J: TRBJ1-6; CDR3: CASSPGTNSPLHF; DNA: TGTGCCAGCAGCCCTGGTACTAATTCACCCCTCCACTTT
size: NA; D: TRBD1; V: TRBV5-4; J: TRBJ2-1; CDR3: CASSVDRVGEQFF; DNA: TGTGCCAGCAGCGTAGACAGGGTAGGGGAGCAGTTCTTC
size: NA; D: TRBD2; V: TRBV19; J: TRBJ2-1; CDR3: CASSGLAGYNEQFF; DNA: TGTGCCAGTTCGGGACTAGCAGGGTACAATGAGCAGTTCTTC
size: NA; D: NA; V: TRBV7-2; J: TRBJ2-7; CDR3: CASSPPAGPDEQYF; DNA: TGTGCCAGCAGCCCCCCCGCCGGACCGGACGAGCAGTACTTC
size: NA; D: NA; V: TRBV27; J: TRBJ2-2; CDR3: CASSQSGTMNTGELFF; DNA: TGTGCCAGCAGTCAGTCCGGGACAATGAACACCGGGGAGCTGTTTTTT
size: NA; D: NA; V: TRBV2; J: TRBJ1-1; CDR3: CASSEGPRWVTEAFF; DNA: TGTGCCAGCAGTGAGGGACCTAGGTGGGTCACTGAAGCTTTCTTT
size: NA; D: NA; V: TRBV28; J: TRBJ2-1; CDR3: CASSLGPGGVREQFF; DNA: TGTGCCAGCAGTTTAGGGCCCGGGGGTGTAAGGGAGCAGTTCTTC
size: NA; D: TRBD2; V: TRBV9; J: TRBJ2-1; CDR3: CASSRAGAYNEQFF; DNA: TGTGCCAGCAGTAGGGCGGGGGCCTACAATGAGCAGTTCTTC
size: few; D: TRBD2; V: TRBV30; J: TRBJ2-2; CDR3: CAWSVILAGGAGELFF; DNA: TGTGCCTGGAGTGTTATTCTAGCGGGGGGGGCCGGGGAGCTGTTTTTT
size: few; D: NA; V: TRBV28; J: TRBJ2-3; CDR3: CASRTAGTGDTQYF; DNA: TGTGCCAGCCGGACAGCGGGGACCGGGGATACGCAGTATTTT
size: NA; D: TRBD1; V: TRBV7-8; J: TRBJ1-1; CDR3: CASSSWRAGGNTEAFF; DNA: TGTGCCAGCAGCTCATGGAGGGCAGGGGGGAACACTGAAGCTTTCTTT
size: NA; D: NA; V: TRBV28; J: TRBJ1-4; CDR3: CASSPTPWDEKLFF; DNA: TGTGCCAGCAGTCCGACTCCCTGGGATGAAAAACTGTTTTTT
size: NA; D: NA; V: TRBV7-9; J: TRBJ2-3; CDR3: CASSPRGPDTQYF; DNA: TGTGCCAGCAGCCCCCGGGGTCCAGATACGCAGTATTTT
size: NA; D: NA; V: TRBV2; J: TRBJ1-1; CDR3: CASSEGRGHTEAFF; DNA: TGTGCCAGCAGTGAAGGACGGGGGCACACTGAAGCTTTCTTT
size: NA; D: TRBD2; V: TRBV2; J: TRBJ2-3; CDR3: CASSESSGTQYF; DNA: TGTGCCAGCAGTGAATCTAGCGGTACGCAGTATTTT
size: NA; D: NA; V: TRBV18; J: TRBJ2-7; CDR3: CASSPEGSYEQYF; DNA: TGTGCCAGCTCACCGGAAGGATCCTACGAGCAGTACTTC
size: NA; D: NA; V: TRBV5-6; J: TRBJ1-4; CDR3: CASSLRSRGEKLFF; DNA: TGTGCCAGCAGCTTGCGGTCCCGAGGTGAAAAACTGTTTTTT
size: NA; D: TRBD2; V: TRBV5-4; J: TRBJ2-5; CDR3: CASSLALAGGLETQYF; DNA: TGTGCCAGCAGCTTGGCCCTAGCGGGGGGTTTGGAGACCCAGTACTTC
size: NA; D: NA; V: TRBV18; J: TRBJ1-1; CDR3: CASSPPAGSKNLEAFF; DNA: TGTGCCAGCTCACCACCGGCAGGGTCGAAGAACCTTGAAGCTTTCTTT
size: NA; D: TRBD1; V: TRBV7-8; J: TRBJ1-2; CDR3: CASSLVTGTPNYGYTF; DNA: TGTGCCAGCAGCTTAGTGACAGGGACGCCTAACTATGGCTACACCTTC
size: NA; D: TRBD2; V: TRBV7-6; J: TRBJ2-5; CDR3: CASSLGGGLAETQYF; DNA: TGTGCCAGCAGCTTAGGGGGAGGGCTAGCGGAGACCCAGTACTTC
size: few; D: NA; V: TRBV7-6; J: TRBJ1-6; CDR3: CASSLDSRGDSPLHF; DNA: TGTGCCAGCAGCTTAGATTCTCGGGGAGATTCACCCCTCCACTTT
size: NA; D: NA; V: TRBV5-5; J: TRBJ2-7; CDR3: CASSQRRGTPDPYEQYF; DNA: TGTGCCAGCAGCCAACGGCGTGGGACTCCGGACCCCTACGAGCAGTACTTC
size: NA; D: NA; V: TRBV29-1; J: TRBJ1-5; CDR3: CSARPAKGNQPQHF; DNA: TGCAGCGCCCGGCCTGCTAAGGGCAATCAGCCCCAGCATTTT
size: NA; D: NA; V: TRBV5-1; J: TRBJ2-3; CDR3: CASSLQGREDTQYF; DNA: TGCGCCAGCAGCTTGCAGGGAAGAGAAGATACGCAGTATTTT
size: NA; D: NA; V: TRBV18; J: TRBJ2-6; CDR3: CASSSGEANVLTF; DNA: TGTGCCAGCTCGTCGGGTGAGGCCAACGTCCTGACTTTC
size: once; D: NA; V: TRBV6-4; J: TRBJ1-1; CDR3: CASSPQGANTEAFF; DNA: TGTGCCAGCAGCCCCCAAGGGGCGAACACTGAAGCTTTCTTT
size: NA; D: NA; V: TRBV19; J: TRBJ1-5; CDR3: CASNTGDSNQPQHF; DNA: TGTGCCAGTAACACAGGAGATAGCAATCAGCCCCAGCATTTT
size: NA; D: NA; V: TRBV5-1; J: TRBJ1-6; CDR3: CASSYGHLSSPLHF; DNA: TGCGCCAGCAGCTACGGACACTTAAGCTCACCCCTCCACTTT
size: NA; D: NA; V: TRBV11-1; J: TRBJ1-2; CDR3: CASSPDSYGYTF; DNA: TGTGCCAGCAGCCCAGACAGCTATGGCTACACCTTC
size: NA; D: NA; V: TRBV7-2; J: TRBJ2-7; CDR3: CASSFWGGHEQYF; DNA: TGTGCCAGCAGCTTTTGGGGGGGCCACGAGCAGTACTTC
size: few; D: NA; V: TRBV6-1; J: TRBJ2-7; CDR3: CASSAVDGISSYEQYF; DNA: TGTGCCAGCAGTGCCGTGGACGGTATAAGCTCCTACGAGCAGTACTTC
size: NA; D: NA; V: TRBV28; J: TRBJ1-2; CDR3: CASSLVNSLGGYTF; DNA: TGTGCCAGCAGTTTGGTTAACAGCTTAGGCGGCTACACCTTC
size: NA; D: NA; V: TRBV19; J: TRBJ2-1; CDR3: CASSIGQAIYNEQFF; DNA: TGTGCCAGTAGTATAGGGCAGGCGATCTACAATGAGCAGTTCTTC